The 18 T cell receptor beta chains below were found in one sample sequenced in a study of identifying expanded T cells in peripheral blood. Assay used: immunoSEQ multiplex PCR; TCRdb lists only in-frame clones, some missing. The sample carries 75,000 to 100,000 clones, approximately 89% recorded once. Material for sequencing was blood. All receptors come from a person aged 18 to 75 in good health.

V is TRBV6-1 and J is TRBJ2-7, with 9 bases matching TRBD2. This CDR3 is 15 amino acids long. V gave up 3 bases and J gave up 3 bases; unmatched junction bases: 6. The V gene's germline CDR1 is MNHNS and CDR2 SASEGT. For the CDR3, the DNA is TGTGCCAGCAGTGACGCTAGCGGGACCCTCTACGAGCAGTACTTC. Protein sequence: CASSDASGTLYEQYF.

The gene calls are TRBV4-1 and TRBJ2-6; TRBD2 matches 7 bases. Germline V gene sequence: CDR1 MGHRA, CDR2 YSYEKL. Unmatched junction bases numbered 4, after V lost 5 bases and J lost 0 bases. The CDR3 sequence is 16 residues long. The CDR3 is CASSGGGRSGANVLTF. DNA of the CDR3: TGCGCCAGCAGCGGGGGGGGACGCTCTGGGGCCAACGTCCTGACTTTC.

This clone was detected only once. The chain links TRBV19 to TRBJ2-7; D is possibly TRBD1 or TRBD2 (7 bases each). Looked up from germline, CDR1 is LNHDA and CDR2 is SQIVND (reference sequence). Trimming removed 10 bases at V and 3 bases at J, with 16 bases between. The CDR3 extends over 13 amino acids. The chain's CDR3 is CATSRGGLYEQYF. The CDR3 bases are TGTGCCACCTCCAGGGGGGGGCTCTACGAGCAGTACTTC.

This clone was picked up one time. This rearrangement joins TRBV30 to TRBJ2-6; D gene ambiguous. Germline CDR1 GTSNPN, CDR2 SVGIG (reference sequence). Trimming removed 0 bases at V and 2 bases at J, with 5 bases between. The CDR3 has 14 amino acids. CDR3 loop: CAWSVDAGANVLTF. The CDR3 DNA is TGTGCCTGGAGTGTAGATGCTGGGGCCAACGTCCTGACTTTC.

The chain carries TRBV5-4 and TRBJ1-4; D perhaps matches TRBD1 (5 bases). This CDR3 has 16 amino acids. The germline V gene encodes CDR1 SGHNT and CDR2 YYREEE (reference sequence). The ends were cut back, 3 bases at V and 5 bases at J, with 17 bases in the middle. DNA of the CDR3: TGTGCCAGCAGCTCGATAACAGGCCAGGGAAATGAAAAACTGTTTTTT. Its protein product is CASSSITGQGNEKLFF. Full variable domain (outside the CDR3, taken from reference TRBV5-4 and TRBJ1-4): ETGVTQSPTHLIKTRGQQVTLRCSSQSGHNTVSWYQQALGQGPQFIFQYYREEENGRGNFPPRFSGLQFPNYSSELNVNALELDDSALYLCASSSITGQGNEKLFFGSGTQLSVL.

The CDR3 loop is CACTKWGTEAFF. The CDR3 DNA reads TGTGCCTGTACTAAATGGGGCACTGAAGCTTTCTTT. The chain carries TRBV30 and TRBJ1-1; no firm D call. Germline-derived CDR1 and CDR2 are GTSNPN and SVGIG (reference sequence). The ends were cut back, 6 bases at V and 4 bases at J, with 12 bases in the middle. The length of the CDR3 is 12 residues.

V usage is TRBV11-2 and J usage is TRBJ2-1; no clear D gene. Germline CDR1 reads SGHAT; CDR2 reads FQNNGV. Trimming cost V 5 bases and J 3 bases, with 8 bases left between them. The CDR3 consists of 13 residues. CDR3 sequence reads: CASSPIFYNEQFF. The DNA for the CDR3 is TGTGCCAGCAGCCCGATCTTCTACAATGAGCAGTTCTTC.

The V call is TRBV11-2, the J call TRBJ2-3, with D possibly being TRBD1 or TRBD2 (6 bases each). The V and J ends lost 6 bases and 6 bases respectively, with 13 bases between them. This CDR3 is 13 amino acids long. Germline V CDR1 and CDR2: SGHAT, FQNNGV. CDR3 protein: CASRSEGGDTQYF. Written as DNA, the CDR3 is TGTGCCAGCAGATCCGAAGGGGGGGATACGCAGTATTTT. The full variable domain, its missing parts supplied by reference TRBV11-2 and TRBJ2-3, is EAGVAQSPRYKIIEKRQSVAFWCNPISGHATLYWYQQILGQGPKLLIQFQNNGVVDDSQLPKDRFSAERLKGVDSTLKIQPAKLEDSAVYLCASRSEGGDTQYFGPGTRLTVL.

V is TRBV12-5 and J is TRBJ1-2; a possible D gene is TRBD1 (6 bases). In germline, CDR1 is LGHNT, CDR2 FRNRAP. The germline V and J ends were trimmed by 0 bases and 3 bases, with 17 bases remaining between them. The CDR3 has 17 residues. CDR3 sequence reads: CASGLVFLSGADYGYTF. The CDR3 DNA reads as TGTGCTAGTGGTTTGGTATTTCTTTCAGGGGCAGACTATGGCTACACCTTC. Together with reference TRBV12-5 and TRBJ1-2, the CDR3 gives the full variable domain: DARVTQTPRHKVTEMGQEVTMRCQPILGHNTVFWYRQTMMQGLELLAYFRNRAPLDDSGMPKDRFSAEMPDATLATLKIQPSEPRDSAVYFCASGLVFLSGADYGYTFGSGTRLTVV.

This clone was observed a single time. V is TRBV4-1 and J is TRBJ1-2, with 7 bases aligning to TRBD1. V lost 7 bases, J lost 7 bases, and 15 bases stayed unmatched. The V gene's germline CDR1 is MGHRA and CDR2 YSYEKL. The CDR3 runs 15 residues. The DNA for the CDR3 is TGCGCCAGCAAAGACCTACAGGGGCCCCAGGGTGGCTACACCTTC. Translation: CASKDLQGPQGGYTF.

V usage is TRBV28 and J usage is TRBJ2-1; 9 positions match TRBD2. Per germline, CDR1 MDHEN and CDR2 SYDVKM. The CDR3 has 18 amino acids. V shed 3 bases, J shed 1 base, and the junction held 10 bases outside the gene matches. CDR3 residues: CASSLAYRAGGSYNEQFF. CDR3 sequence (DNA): TGTGCCAGCAGTTTGGCGTATAGAGCGGGAGGATCCTACAATGAGCAGTTCTTC.

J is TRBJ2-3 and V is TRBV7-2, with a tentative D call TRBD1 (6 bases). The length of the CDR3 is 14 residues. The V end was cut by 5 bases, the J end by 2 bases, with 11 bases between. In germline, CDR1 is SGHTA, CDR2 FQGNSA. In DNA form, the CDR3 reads TGTGCCAGCAGCATTAACAGGGTCACAGATACGCAGTATTTT. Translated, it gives CASSINRVTDTQYF.

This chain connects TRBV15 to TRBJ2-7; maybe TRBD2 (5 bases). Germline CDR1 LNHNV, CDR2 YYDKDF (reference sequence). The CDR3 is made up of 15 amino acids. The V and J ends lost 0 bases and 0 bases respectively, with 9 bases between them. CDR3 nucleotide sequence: TGTGCCACCAGCAGAGACCCCGGGATCTCCTACGAGCAGTACTTC. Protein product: CATSRDPGISYEQYF.

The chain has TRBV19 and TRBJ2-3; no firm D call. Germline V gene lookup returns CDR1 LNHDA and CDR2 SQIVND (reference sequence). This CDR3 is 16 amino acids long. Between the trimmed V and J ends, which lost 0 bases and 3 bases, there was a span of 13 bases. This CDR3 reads CASSIEREFMTDTQYF. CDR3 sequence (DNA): TGTGCCAGTAGTATAGAAAGAGAGTTTATGACAGATACGCAGTATTTT.

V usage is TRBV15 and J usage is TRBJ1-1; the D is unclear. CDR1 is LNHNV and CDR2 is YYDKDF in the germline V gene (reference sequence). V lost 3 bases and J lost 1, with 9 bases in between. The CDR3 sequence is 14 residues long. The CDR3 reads CATSSGYANTEAFF. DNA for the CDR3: TGTGCCACCAGCAGCGGCTACGCGAACACTGAAGCTTTCTTT.

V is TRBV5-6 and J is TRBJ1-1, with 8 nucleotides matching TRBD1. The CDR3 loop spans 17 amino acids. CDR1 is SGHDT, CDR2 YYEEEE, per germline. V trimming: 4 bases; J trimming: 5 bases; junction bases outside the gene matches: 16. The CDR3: CASSLTLLRGPVTEAFF. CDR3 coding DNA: TGTGCCAGCAGCCTAACCTTACTCAGGGGGCCGGTAACTGAAGCTTTCTTT.

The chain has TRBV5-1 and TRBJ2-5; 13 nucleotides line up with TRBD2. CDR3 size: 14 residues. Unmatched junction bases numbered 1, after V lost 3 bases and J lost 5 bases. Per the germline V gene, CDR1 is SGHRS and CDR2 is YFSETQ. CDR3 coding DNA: TGCGCCAGCAGCTCGGGACTAGCGGGGGAGACCCAGTACTTC. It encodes CASSSGLAGETQYF.

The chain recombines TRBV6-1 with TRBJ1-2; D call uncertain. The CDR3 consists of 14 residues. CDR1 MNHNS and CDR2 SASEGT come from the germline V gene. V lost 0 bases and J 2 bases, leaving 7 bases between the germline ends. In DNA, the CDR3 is TGTGCCAGCAGTGAAGCGCCCGGGAACTATGGCTACACCTTC. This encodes CASSEAPGNYGYTF.